One sample yielded the 23 T cell receptor beta chains listed below, sequenced in a study of T-cell reconstitution after alpha-beta-depleted transplantation in children. Unique molecular identifiers featured in how the TCRbeta library was prepared. TCRdb passed the PCR reads through MiXCR, listing each CDR3 protein once. This repertoire shows 200,000 to 300,000 distinct CDR3 sequences, 12% found once; its top ten account for about 2.6%. Sequences were derived from PBMCs from the stem cell graft donor, sampled from the stem cell graft. The receptors derive from a human donor who donated a stem cell graft to a child with acute lymphoblastic leukemia.

The sample holds many counts of this clonotype. The J gene is TRBJ1-3, the V gene TRBV7-2; D unresolved. V shed 5 bases and J shed 0 bases, with 8 bases lying between them. The CDR3 is 14 amino acids. Per germline, CDR1 SGHTA and CDR2 FQGNSA. The CDR3 is CASSPAASGNTIYF. In DNA, the CDR3 is TGTGCCAGCAGCCCCGCGGCCTCTGGAAACACCATATATTTT.

This clonotype was seen ten or more times. V is TRBV11-2 and J is TRBJ2-5; D gene unclear. Trimming removed 0 bases at V and 2 bases at J, with 10 bases between. The CDR3 is made up of 15 amino acids. In germline, CDR1 is SGHAT, CDR2 FQNNGV. The CDR3 coding sequence is TGTGCCAGCAGCTTAGATCAGACCTTTCAAGAGACCCAGTACTTC. Protein: CASSLDQTFQETQYF.

Many counts were recorded for this clonotype. J is TRBJ2-4 and V is TRBV20-1; 13 nucleotides agree with TRBD2. CDR3 size: 18 residues. Germline CDR1 reads DFQATT; CDR2 reads SNEGSKA (reference sequence). The V and J ends lost 5 bases and 2 bases, in that order; junction bases with no gene match: 12. The CDR3 here is CSAPPVLAGGPSKNIQYF. DNA of the CDR3: TGCAGTGCTCCCCCGGTACTAGCGGGAGGGCCGTCCAAAAACATTCAGTACTTC.

This clonotype was detected ten times or more. The chain combines TRBV29-1 with TRBJ2-5; 7 bases fit TRBD2. V lost 7 bases, J lost 6 bases, and 5 bases stayed unmatched. The germline CDR1 and CDR2 sequences are SQVTM and ANQGSEA. CDR3 length: 11 amino acids. The CDR3 reads CSAWGGKTQYF. Written as DNA, the CDR3 is TGCAGCGCCTGGGGGGGAAAGACCCAGTACTTC.

At least ten counts were recorded for this clonotype. V is TRBV29-1 and J is TRBJ2-2; D possibly corresponds to TRBD2 (6 bases). Looked up from germline, CDR1 is SQVTM and CDR2 is ANQGSEA. Trimming took off 3 bases at V and 6 bases at J, with 17 bases between the two ends. The CDR3 spans 15 residues. The CDR3 region is CSVDGGAEFSGELFF. The CDR3 DNA sequence: TGCAGCGTTGACGGCGGGGCCGAGTTTTCCGGGGAGCTGTTTTTT.

This clonotype has at least ten counts. V and J are TRBV6-1 and TRBJ1-4; D ambiguous. V was clipped by 5 bases and J by 1 base, with 8 bases between them. CDR3 length: 14 amino acids. The germline CDR1 and CDR2 sequences are MNHNS and SASEGT. The CDR3 DNA is TGTGCCAGCAGTCTGACTAGAACTAATGAAAAACTGTTTTTT. Protein: CASSLTRTNEKLFF.

This clonotype appeared many times. The chain is built from TRBV6-2 or TRBV6-3 and TRBJ2-5, with 8 nucleotides matching TRBD2. The germline V gene has CDR1 MNHEY and CDR2 SVGEGT. The CDR3 is made up of 16 amino acids. Germline trimming cut 5 bases from V and 4 bases from J; bases unmatched to any gene: 12. DNA of the CDR3: TGTGCCAGCAGTCCCTCTCTAGGGCTAGCGGGAGAGACCCAGTACTTC. As protein: CASSPSLGLAGETQYF.

This clonotype has ten or more counts. The chain has TRBV5-5 and TRBJ2-5, with D perhaps given as TRBD1 or TRBD2 (5 bases each). Germline values: CDR1 SGHKS, CDR2 YYEKEE (reference sequence). The CDR3 is made up of 13 amino acids. The V end lost 4 bases, the J end lost 5 bases, and 12 bases lay between the germline ends. In DNA, the CDR3 is TGTGCCAGCAGCCTCTTGGGGGTTGAGACCCAGTACTTC. Translation gives CASSLLGVETQYF.

At least ten counts were recorded for this clonotype. The V call is TRBV7-9, the J call TRBJ2-4; possibly TRBD2 for D (6 bases). There are 15 residues in the CDR3. Trimming took 5 bases from V and 10 from J, leaving 21 bases between them. Germline V gives CDR1 SEHNR, CDR2 FQNEAQ (reference sequence). The CDR3 nucleotides are TGTGCCAGCAGCCGGGGGACTGCGAGACCGATGATTCAGTACTTC. Protein: CASSRGTARPMIQYF.

At least ten counts were recorded for this clonotype. The chain recombines TRBV10-3 with TRBJ2-7, with 9 bases fitting TRBD1. V shed 10 bases, J shed 1 base, and the junction held 8 bases outside the gene matches. CDR1 is ENHRY, CDR2 SYGVKD, per germline. There are 14 residues in the CDR3. The CDR3 reads CATQGQGGSYEQYF. The CDR3 nucleotides read TGTGCCACTCAGGGACAGGGTGGGTCCTACGAGCAGTACTTC.

This clonotype was recorded many times. The genes are TRBV7-3 and TRBJ2-7; D is unresolved. Trimming removed 3 bases from V and 5 bases from J, with 14 bases in between. Germline V gives CDR1 SGHTA, CDR2 FQGTGA. The CDR3 has 14 amino acids. The DNA for the CDR3 is TGTGCCAGCAGCTTCGTCGGGCCTTCGGACGAGCAGTACTTC. Its protein is CASSFVGPSDEQYF.

This clonotype was seen repeatedly, ten times or more. The V and J genes are TRBV7-2 and TRBJ1-5, with TRBD1 matching over 8 bases. CDR3 length: 16 amino acids. Germline V gives CDR1 SGHTA, CDR2 FQGNSA. The trim removed 2 bases at V and 1 base at J, leaving 4 bases unmatched. CDR3 region: CASSLTGGRSNQPQHF. CDR3 bases: TGTGCCAGCAGCTTAACAGGGGGTAGGAGCAATCAGCCCCAGCATTTT.

At least ten counts were recorded for this clonotype. This sequence joins TRBV28 and TRBJ1-4; TRBD1 aligns across 8 bases. V was clipped by 6 bases and J by 8 bases; unmatched bases: 20. From germline, CDR1 is MDHEN and CDR2 SYDVKM. This CDR3 has 18 residues. The CDR3 coding sequence is TGTGCCAGCAGACTGGACAGGGCGTCTTCCTATGTTTCGGAAAAACTGTTTTTT. Translated, it gives CASRLDRASSYVSEKLFF.

This clonotype has ten or more counts. This rearrangement joins TRBV3-1 to TRBJ2-1, with unresolved D. In germline, CDR1 is LGHDT, CDR2 YNNKEL (reference sequence). The CDR3 is made up of 13 amino acids. V lost 0 bases and J 15 bases, leaving 15 bases between the germline ends. CDR3 protein: CASSQDWRSKAFF. The CDR3 nucleotides read TGTGCCAGCAGCCAAGATTGGCGCTCAAAGGCGTTCTTC.

The table lists this clonotype with many counts. The V gene is TRBV5-6, the J gene TRBJ2-1; D could derive from TRBD1 or TRBD2 (6 bases each). Germline CDR1 reads SGHDT; CDR2 reads YYEEEE. The CDR3 loop spans 16 amino acids. The V and J ends lost 2 bases and 15 bases respectively, with 27 bases between them. The CDR3 sequence is CASSLNRPLRDIAVFF. CDR3 bases: TGTGCCAGCAGCTTAAACCGACCGTTACGGGACATAGCGGTGTTCTTC.

The chain is built from TRBV12-3 or TRBV12-4 and TRBJ1-2, with D tentatively TRBD1 (6 bases). The CDR3 is 13 residues long. Trimming cost V 2 bases and J 7 bases, with 11 bases left between them. In nucleotides, the CDR3 is TGTGCCAGCAGTTTAAAGGGGGGTTCTGGCTACACCTTC. Encoded protein: CASSLKGGSGYTF.

The rearrangement joins TRBV7-8 to TRBJ2-3, with TRBD2 matching over 11 bases. Germline V gene lookup returns CDR1 SGHVS and CDR2 FQNEAQ. With 0 bases clipped from V and 6 bases from J, the junction kept 14 bases outside the gene matches. This CDR3 region has 19 residues. This CDR3 reads CASSLALTKASGRRDTQYF. For the CDR3, the DNA is TGTGCCAGCAGCTTAGCACTGACCAAGGCTAGCGGGAGGAGGGATACGCAGTATTTT.

The chain links TRBV5-6 to TRBJ2-5, with D possibly TRBD2 on 5 matching bases. V was clipped by 2 bases and J by 5 bases, with 13 bases between them. The germline gives CDR1 SGHDT, CDR2 YYEEEE. CDR3 length: 14 residues. The CDR3 region has the DNA TGTGCCAGCAGCTTCGCAGCTGGCGGGGAGACCCAGTACTTC. Translating it yields CASSFAAGGETQYF.

This clonotype was counted ten times or more. The CDR3 DNA reads as TGTGCCAGCAGCCCCCTTCCTGGGACTCGCCTCTCTGGGGCCAACGTCCTGACTTTC. Its protein product is CASSPLPGTRLSGANVLTF. The rearrangement joins TRBV12-3 or TRBV12-4 to TRBJ2-6; perhaps TRBD2 as D (6 bases). Between the trimmed V and J ends, which lost 6 bases and 0 bases, there was a span of 21 bases. The CDR3 is made up of 19 amino acids.

This clonotype has at least ten counts. This sequence joins TRBV12-3 or TRBV12-4 and TRBJ1-5; TRBD1 aligns across 7 bases. The CDR3 totals 14 residues. V was pared by 7 bases and J by 9 bases, with 12 bases of the junction left unmatched. The CDR3: CASNPTGPRGPQHF. CDR3 in DNA: TGTGCCAGCAACCCGACAGGGCCACGAGGGCCCCAGCATTTT.

The sample holds many counts of this clonotype. The chain employs TRBV10-3 and TRBJ2-7; 8 bases are a match to TRBD1. This CDR3 spans 15 amino acids. Trimming at V came to 6 bases and at J to 0 bases, leaving 7 bases not matched to a gene. In germline, CDR1 is ENHRY, CDR2 SYGVKD. CDR3 sequence (DNA): TGTGCCATCAGATCCGGGACAGGAAGCTCCTACGAGCAGTACTTC. It translates to CAIRSGTGSSYEQYF.

This clonotype was counted at least ten times. This sequence joins TRBV27 and TRBJ2-7, with D tentatively TRBD1 (6 bases). The CDR3 has 14 amino acids. V was shortened by 6 bases and J by 4 bases, with 16 bases between the two germline ends. Germline CDR1 reads MNHEY; CDR2 reads SMNVEV (reference sequence). CDR3 in DNA: TGTGCCAGCAGCAAAAACAGGGAGAGGTACGAGCAGTACTTC. It codes for CASSKNRERYEQYF.

This clonotype was counted at least ten times. The chain joins TRBV20-1 to TRBJ1-1; TRBD1 agrees at 7 bases. Germline V gene data show CDR1 as DFQATT and CDR2 as SNEGSKA (reference sequence). V shed 0 bases and J 3 bases; nucleotides not matched to a gene: 7. The CDR3 consists of 15 residues. The CDR3 loop is CSARDPGRGDTEAFF. The CDR3 DNA is TGCAGTGCTAGAGATCCCGGCAGGGGGGACACTGAAGCTTTCTTT.